The rows below give T cell receptor beta chains drawn from one sample of a study of blood T cell repertoires in COVID-19. Data came from immunoSEQ multiplex PCR; TCRdb stores just in-frame clones and leaves some out. The profile shows about 480,000 clones, roughly 90% of them singletons. The sequenced sample was PBMCs or T cells enriched from blood (not recorded which). The receptors were sampled from a woman aged 40-49 years who had recovered from COVID-19. CDR3s leave out the opening cysteine and the closing phenylalanine or tryptophan. Fields, in order: J gene, V gene, D gene, CDR3 protein. D genes are given only for firm matches.

j_call: TRBJ1-1
v_call: TRBV27
d_call: NA
cdr3_aa: ASSPTTGGRGAF

j_call: TRBJ1-1
v_call: TRBV18
d_call: NA
cdr3_aa: ASSLTVEAEAF

j_call: TRBJ2-1
v_call: TRBV13
d_call: TRBD2
cdr3_aa: ASSLGREGARF

j_call: TRBJ2-1
v_call: TRBV19
d_call: TRBD2
cdr3_aa: ASSTTSGTLTYNEQF

j_call: TRBJ2-7
v_call: TRBV10-1
d_call: TRBD2
cdr3_aa: ASSESSSGDSYEQY

j_call: TRBJ2-7
v_call: TRBV19
d_call: NA
cdr3_aa: ASSTTGLGYEQY

j_call: TRBJ2-7
v_call: TRBV7-2
d_call: TRBD2
cdr3_aa: ASSPSGGPYEQY

j_call: TRBJ2-7
v_call: TRBV21-1
d_call: NA
cdr3_aa: ASSKSGGPYEQY

j_call: TRBJ2-7
v_call: TRBV11-2
d_call: TRBD2
cdr3_aa: ASSLLAGAWGYEQY

j_call: TRBJ1-3
v_call: TRBV10-3
d_call: NA
cdr3_aa: AISDTESGNTIY

j_call: TRBJ2-7
v_call: TRBV28
d_call: TRBD2
cdr3_aa: ASSKRLAGGLNEQY

j_call: TRBJ2-7
v_call: TRBV9
d_call: TRBD1
cdr3_aa: ASSVRGDRGSSYEQY

j_call: TRBJ1-2
v_call: TRBV7-2
d_call: TRBD1
cdr3_aa: ASSLFPGQGNGYT

j_call: TRBJ2-2
v_call: TRBV28
d_call: TRBD2
cdr3_aa: ASSSTGTSWFGELF

j_call: TRBJ2-3
v_call: TRBV7-2
d_call: TRBD2
cdr3_aa: ASSKELAGMRNTQY

j_call: TRBJ1-2
v_call: TRBV27
d_call: NA
cdr3_aa: ASSFLRTEFLNGYT

j_call: TRBJ1-2
v_call: TRBV7-9
d_call: NA
cdr3_aa: ASSPGNNYGYT

j_call: TRBJ2-3
v_call: TRBV30
d_call: NA
cdr3_aa: AWSVSSANTQY

j_call: TRBJ2-7
v_call: TRBV6-2/TRBV6-3
d_call: NA
cdr3_aa: ASSTSGIEQY

j_call: TRBJ2-7
v_call: TRBV12-3/TRBV12-4
d_call: NA
cdr3_aa: ASSLYFGYEQY

j_call: TRBJ2-4
v_call: TRBV25-1
d_call: NA
cdr3_aa: ASSEVTGPNIQY

j_call: TRBJ2-7
v_call: TRBV7-2
d_call: TRBD2
cdr3_aa: ASSFAPGGPYEQY

j_call: TRBJ1-2
v_call: TRBV7-9
d_call: TRBD1
cdr3_aa: ASSSRDRGVNYGYT

j_call: TRBJ2-1
v_call: TRBV10-3
d_call: TRBD2
cdr3_aa: AIRSAGLASHGEQF

j_call: TRBJ2-1
v_call: TRBV11-3
d_call: NA
cdr3_aa: ASSLNQGNEQF

j_call: TRBJ2-5
v_call: TRBV6-5
d_call: NA
cdr3_aa: ASSFTGTTFQETQY

j_call: TRBJ2-7
v_call: TRBV11-2
d_call: TRBD2
cdr3_aa: ASSSKLAGGPTPEQY

j_call: TRBJ2-4
v_call: TRBV13
d_call: NA
cdr3_aa: ASSLAPSSAKNIQY

j_call: TRBJ1-5
v_call: TRBV24-1
d_call: TRBD1
cdr3_aa: ATSDSRQGSNQPQH

j_call: TRBJ2-3
v_call: TRBV19
d_call: TRBD2
cdr3_aa: ASSISTSGGDTQY

j_call: TRBJ2-1
v_call: TRBV15
d_call: TRBD1
cdr3_aa: ATSGRTGKTYNEQF

j_call: TRBJ1-1
v_call: TRBV6-1
d_call: NA
cdr3_aa: ASSEALPTLNTEAF

j_call: TRBJ2-1
v_call: TRBV2
d_call: TRBD2
cdr3_aa: ASSNLAGPFWEQF

j_call: TRBJ2-7
v_call: TRBV6-5
d_call: NA
cdr3_aa: ASSHKNRDEQY

j_call: TRBJ1-5
v_call: TRBV19
d_call: TRBD1
cdr3_aa: ASSSNRGVSNQPQH

j_call: TRBJ2-2
v_call: TRBV7-2
d_call: NA
cdr3_aa: ASSWLGGSTGELF

j_call: TRBJ2-7
v_call: TRBV9
d_call: TRBD2
cdr3_aa: ASSPGGVSYEQY

j_call: TRBJ2-2
v_call: TRBV3-1/TRBV3-2
d_call: NA
cdr3_aa: ASSQGVLGRENTGELF

j_call: TRBJ1-2
v_call: TRBV4-1
d_call: NA
cdr3_aa: ASSQDPVQALLYGYT

j_call: TRBJ1-2
v_call: TRBV28
d_call: NA
cdr3_aa: ASSALDTGYT

j_call: TRBJ2-2
v_call: TRBV4-3
d_call: NA
cdr3_aa: ASSQGSFGGSSGELF

j_call: TRBJ1-6
v_call: TRBV14
d_call: NA
cdr3_aa: ASTPRRTAYNSPLH

j_call: TRBJ2-1
v_call: TRBV24-1
d_call: TRBD1
cdr3_aa: ATSDPGQAVSANNEQF

j_call: TRBJ2-4
v_call: TRBV7-9
d_call: TRBD1
cdr3_aa: ASSSRRGLAKNIQY

j_call: TRBJ2-5
v_call: TRBV5-1
d_call: NA
cdr3_aa: ASSLASSGQETQY

j_call: TRBJ2-1
v_call: TRBV12-3/TRBV12-4
d_call: NA
cdr3_aa: ASSRNEQF

j_call: TRBJ1-1
v_call: TRBV10-2
d_call: NA
cdr3_aa: ASSESIALGQPVNTEAF

j_call: TRBJ1-4
v_call: TRBV25-1
d_call: TRBD1
cdr3_aa: ASIRIKGQEGPCEKLF